The clone carrying this T cell receptor (beta chain) was counted ten times or more. Antigen: not known. Using two-round multiplex PCR, the authors amplified TCR beta CDR3 from genomic DNA. Round one of PCR was performed, and it used primers specific to each TRBV and TRBJ gene. TCRdb reprocessed the multiplex PCR reads via MiXCR and lists one record per CDR3 protein. The data hold roughly 30,000 distinct CDR3 sequences, with 35% to 45% observed a single time. The data are from a study of prognosis after radiotherapy for stage I lung cancer. Points from the study as a whole: Counted unique TCR clones declined after stereotactic body radiation therapy (median around 10,000 versus 6,900). Patients with metastases reportedly showed TRBV and TRBJ gene usage that differed from patients without metastases.

With 2 bases removed from V and 8 bases from J, the gap between germline ends came to 18 bases. The CDR3 contains 16 residues. Germline V gene lookup returns CDR1 MNHNS and CDR2 SASEGT. The starting material was PBMCs, obtained before or after stereotactic body radiation therapy (not recorded which). This clonotype was sampled from a donor at least 50 years old with non-small cell lung cancer. The chain uses TRBV6-1 and TRBJ1-4, with D maybe TRBD1 (5 bases). The DNA for the CDR3 is TGTGCCAGCAGTGAATTTGGAGGGCAGGGTGACGAAAAACTGTTTTTT. It translates to CASSEFGGQGDEKLFF.